This T cell receptor (beta chain) was recorded in a study of cytomegalovirus exposure and HLA in healthy donors (dated by TCRdb to between 2016 and 2019). With respect to the entire study: According to an earlier analysis of a few hundred of the donors, roughly 180 million T cells yielded over 90 million unique TCR beta sequences and more than 250 Gb of sequence data. An early release that covered fewer than 750 HLA-typed donors contained 300 to 350 gigabases of sequencing data and roughly 84 million unique TCR sequences. The genetic ancestry cluster associated with self-reported Caucasian donors included 81% of the 350 to 500 genotyped donors. The study aimed to test whether cataloging public T cell receptors could reveal signatures of past pathogen exposure. Using immunosequencing, the study profiled T cell repertoires from roughly 650 subjects and related those repertoires to cytomegalovirus serostatus. A separate validation cohort of more than 100 different subjects was used in addition to the roughly 700-subject first cohort. To predict cytomegalovirus infection status, the study brought together high-throughput TCR immunosequencing, statistical association of individual TCRs with disease status, and machine learning. To study patterns of TCR occurrence, a later analysis re-analyzed previously published TCR beta repertoires from more than 550 donors and added high-resolution HLA genotyping. In the later analysis, no new phenotypic data were used to find candidate immune exposures; instead, reliance was placed on TCR beta sequences and their occurrence across donors. An earlier analysis of 587 of the donors used high-throughput TCR beta sequencing to judge whether each TCR beta V gene segment behaved as functional or pseudogenic. Alongside the repertoire data, information on donor age, sex, ethnicity and CMV serostatus was compiled. A later genetic analysis took genome-wide SNP genotypes for about 55% of the 666 donors and used that subset as a discovery cohort. Every repertoire in the discovery cohort had been generated on one and the same sequencing platform. Both class I and class II loci were covered by HLA typing, at four-digit resolution. Typing coverage varied by locus: about 629-630 donors for A, B, C, DRB1 and DQB1; some 520 for DQA1; approximately 570 for DPA1; more than 450 for DPB1. A few DR-DQ haplotypes were handled as single units for association and clustering because linkage in the cohort was strong. Among some 410 genotyped donors of the cohort, an average of about 240,000 unique TCR beta nucleotide sequences was sequenced per donor, of which about 20% were non-productive.

In total, approximately 610 healthy bone marrow donors made up the cohort. At the time of sampling, all cohort members were nominally healthy, though unrecorded immune exposures were likely present. The donor was CMV seropositive and belonged to the group of 250 to 350 seropositive cohort members. Every donor gave a peripheral blood sample, and the peripheral blood mononuclear cells from that sample were used for TCR beta sequencing. Genomic DNA was extracted from the blood cell samples with the Qiagen DNeasy Blood Extraction Kit. V and J lose 6 bases and 7 bases, and a span of 15 bases separates them. The CDR3, from cysteine to phenylalanine, totals 13 residues. Of the read, only the CDR3 DNA is kept; its 39 bases are in frame from base 1. CDR1 and CDR2 are read off the germline V gene as MDHEN and SYDVKM. Turning to this clone: Its target antigen remains unknown. The record has no base qualities; no much larger clone is one base away.

Libraries were built with the immunoSEQ multiplex PCR assay. For the multiplex PCR, a mixture combining 60 forward primers for TCR Vbeta segments and 13 reverse primers for TCR Jbeta segments was used. A multiplex PCR assay on genomic DNA amplified the CDR3 region of rearranged TCR beta genes. The amplified TCR beta libraries were sequenced on the Illumina HiSeq System as 87-base-pair reads. The study's own analysis went as follows. A later analysis tallied roughly 76 million unique TCR beta chains across the 666 repertoires, and some 10 million of those chains were shared by two or more donors. To remove PCR and sequencing errors, raw reads were error-corrected and collapsed into unique sequences using a nearest-neighbor algorithm that merged closely related sequences. CDR3 sequences were aligned to IMGT reference sequences to assign V, D and J gene segments. Each retained sequence needed at least a six-nucleotide match to both a V gene segment and a J gene segment. A rearrangement counted as productive if the CDR3 had no stop codons and remained in frame with V and J, and every other rearrangement counted as non-productive. Following IMGT convention, CDR3 was defined as the stretch from the second conserved V-encoded cysteine up to the conserved J-encoded phenylalanine. The earlier analysis of about 590 of the donors excluded sequences that lacked an unambiguous match to a single V gene segment. An earlier analysis of about 600 of the donors called V segments functional above 56.7% productive rearrangements and segregating when the between-donor standard deviation exceeded 5%. A statistical classification framework was developed to diagnose cytomegalovirus status using the catalog of TCR beta chain sequences. In a later analysis, V and J genes were assigned by comparing TCR nucleotide sequences against IMGT/GENE-DB human TR gene sequences. A later analysis assigned CDR3 sequences and most-parsimonious VDJ recombination scenarios with the TCRdist pipeline. In a later analysis, each TCR beta chain was defined by its CDR3 amino acid sequence together with its V-gene family, and reads lacking a unique V-gene family were excluded. To address suspected cross-contamination and a sequencing artifact, a later analysis removed 592 highly shared, low-generation-probability nucleotide sequences. For each public chain, a later analysis derived a clonal expansion index from normalized ranks of inferred template counts within each repertoire. Generation probabilities in a later analysis came from a VDJ recombination model fitted to out-of-frame rearrangements, and those results were checked against IGoR. In a later analysis, hypergeometric tests were used to score TCR-TCR, TCR-HLA and TCR-CMV co-occurrence, with a repertoire-size bias correction applied to TCR pairs. To estimate false discovery rates, a later analysis permuted the HLA or CMV assignments 20 times. A later analysis grouped co-occurring TCRs with DBSCAN, adding TCRdist sequence similarity when clustering within HLA-allele-positive subsets. Co-occurrence clustering excluded repertoires with fewer than 30,000 or more than 120,000 public chains, plus five with anomalous nucleotide sharing. TCRdb carries this immuneACCESS record with in-frame sequences only. Its versions omit some clonotypes, under half of them owing to an unresolved V gene in the studies checked, with the rest unexplained. From that table come the V and J calls and clone size; the DNA was used to work out D and trimming. Recorded for this sample are just over 150,000 clones; 75% to 80% of them occurred a single time. The ten largest clones take up around 0.97% of the sample.

Results and caveats for the whole study, not just this receptor: Because some donors lacked HLA typing at each locus, the association tests relied only on the typed subset. A later analysis found that TCR association rates varied across HLA loci, with DRB1 alleles showing the most associated TCRs and HLA-C alleles the fewest. Correlated functional status among segregating V segments might be attributable to linkage disequilibrium, but an unknown experimental factor could not be ruled out. At a false discovery rate of 0.05, a later analysis linked around 15,000 TCR beta sequences to specific HLA alleles. Roughly uniform sequencing depth across donors was assumed in presence/absence analyses, although this assumption may not hold. The 87-base-pair reads could not distinguish some IMGT-functional V segments, including TRBV6-2 and TRBV6-3, so those segments were excluded. A further reported finding was that TCR beta sequences accurately predicted the HLA-A and HLA-B alleles for most subjects in the first cohort. A cluster of highly shared sequence variants was judged likely to be a technical artifact of the sequencing pipeline. In a later analysis, HLA-associated TCR beta chains were found to be more clonally expanded and to have lower generation probabilities than equally common non-associated chains. In this cohort, only TCR beta chains were sequenced, and detectable features were limited by the absence of alpha or paired-chain data. When HLA alleles, especially DR and DQ, strongly co-occurred, attributing TCR associations to individual alleles was difficult. In vitro tests confirmed that three of the cytomegalovirus-associated TCR beta chains recognize cytomegalovirus antigens. According to a later genetic analysis, donors in an Asian-associated ancestry cluster had fewer N-insertions in productive TCRs than the approximately 670-donor mean. Over 15 rarely observed V segments, including chromosome 9 orphons, were excluded from the earlier analysis of approximately 500 of the donors because counts were too low. An association between a missense DCLRE1C variant and V-gene and J-gene trimming of TCR beta chains was found in a later genetic analysis and replicated in an independent cohort. In an earlier analysis of some 500 of the donors, most TCR beta V segments were observed in productive rearrangements about 87% or about 30% of the time, broadly matching IMGT annotations. The only immune exposure information available for the cohort was CMV serostatus. A later analysis reported that several top co-occurrence clusters appeared linked to parvovirus B19, influenza, CMV and Epstein-Barr virus. Most TCR sequences were seen in very few donors, while some public TCRs were found in many individuals. It was suggested by the authors that the approach could potentially be generalized to other disease states and immunological phenotypes. The classifier was reported to diagnose cytomegalovirus status with high specificity and sensitivity in both the original cohort and the validation cohort. The study listed 170 or so TCR beta chains as associated with cytomegalovirus. A later analysis found that most CMV-associated TCR beta chains appeared HLA-restricted, with HLA associations seemingly driven largely by CMV exposure.

Source material: PBMCs. This sequence uses TRBV28 and TRBJ1-2, with no reliable assignment of the D segment. This TCR came from a woman aged 50 to 60 in good health and CMV-seropositive. The nucleotide sequence is TGTGCCAGCAGCCTTTCCCTAAATTCTGGCTACACCTTC. The resulting protein is CASSLSLNSGYTF.